This TCR beta chain was profiled in a study of T cell responses to AZD1222 COVID-19 vaccine. CDR1 is SEHNR and CDR2 is FQNEAQ in the germline V gene (reference sequence). This CDR3 is built from 14 residues. V was pared by 5 bases and J by 6 bases, with 14 bases between. Points on this clone: Its antigen is not known.

Profiling relied on immunoSEQ multiplex PCR, and the TCRdb table lists in-frame clones only, not all of them. The table has 100,000 or so clones, about 89% seen once. Study-level points and caveats: Reports say nearly half of spike-specific TCRs go after unmutated variant regions. Among those given AZD1222, only six were seropositive at baseline.

V gene TRBV7-9 combines with J gene TRBJ1-5; D is unresolved. This material consisted of peripheral blood, taken on day 0 of AZD1222 vaccination. This clonotype originated in an adult in good health. CDR3 sequence reads: CASSPGAGGQPQHF. For the CDR3, the DNA is TGTGCCAGCAGCCCCGGTGCGGGAGGTCAGCCCCAGCATTTT. Full variable domain (outside the CDR3, taken from reference TRBV7-9 and TRBJ1-5): DTGVSQNPRHKITKRGQNVTFRCDPISEHNRLYWYRQTLGQGPEFLTYFQNEAQLEKSRLLSDRFSAERPKGSFSTLEIQRTEQGDSAMYLCASSPGAGGQPQHFGDGTRLSIL.